The next 10 T cell receptor beta chains were all read from a single sample in a study of tumor-infiltrating lymphocytes in primary liver carcinoma. The template, about 510 ng total RNA, yielded TCR beta cDNA made with a constant-region primer. Slightly modified ARM-PCR, run as three nested multiplex PCR rounds, produced the TCR beta libraries. PCR rounds one and two used TRBV1-TRBV30 forward primers with a C-beta reverse primer for approximately 11 cycles each. TCRdb processed the multiplex PCR reads anew with MiXCR; each CDR3 protein has one entry. Altogether a few hundred thousand distinct CDR3 sequences are present, 58% being singletons, with the ten largest covering over 15%. Blood RNA came from unsorted whole blood; germline DNA was also extracted. Material: peripheral blood. The source of these receptors is a woman between 25 and 40 years old with primary liver carcinoma and hepatitis B virus infection.

As for this clonotype: The conserved phenylalanine or tryptophan normally closing the CDR3 is absent here, so this likely arose from a read error. No DNA is shown, since the ends of the CDR3 on it are uncertain; the CDR3 is the one TCRdb lists. The chain couples TRBV11-2 to TRBJ2-7; the D call in the table, TRBD1, was not verified against the DNA. The CDR3 is 15 residues long, counting both termini. Per germline, CDR1 SGHAT and CDR2 FQNNGV. The chain's CDR3 is CASSRAGAHSYEEYL.

This clonotype has just a few counts. Since a much larger clone is just one base distant, this may be a read error. The V call is TRBV4-3, the J call TRBJ2-1; D ambiguous. The CDR3 consists of 11 residues. Germline values: CDR1 LGHNA, CDR2 YSLEER. V shed 4 bases and J shed 8 bases, with 6 bases lying between them. CDR3 protein: CASSPRHEQFF. DNA for the CDR3: TGCGCCAGCAGCCCCAGGCATGAGCAGTTCTTC.

This clonotype was seen ten or more times. The chain carries TRBV11-2 and TRBJ1-2, with unresolved D. The V gene lost 2 bases and the J gene lost 3 bases, with 16 bases spanning the gap. Germline V gene sequence: CDR1 SGHAT, CDR2 FQNNGV. This CDR3 comprises 16 residues. The CDR3 loop reads CASSLKPVPGYYGYTF. Here the CDR3 DNA reads TGTGCCAGCAGCTTAAAACCGGTCCCCGGCTACTATGGCTACACCTTC.

The chain has TRBV28 and TRBJ2-6; TRBD1 is a possible D gene (6 bases). CDR1 and CDR2 from the germline V gene are MDHEN and SYDVKM. The CDR3 runs to 19 residues. Trimming left V 10 bases short and J 4 bases short, with 29 bases between. CDR3 in DNA: TGTGCCATCCAGGGGCAGTACACCGGGATGGCATCGGGGGCCAACGTCCTGACTTTC. Protein product: CAIQGQYTGMASGANVLTF.

For the CDR3, the DNA is TGCGCCAGCAGCCAATGCGCCTCTGACGATACGCAGTATTTT. It translates to CASSQCASDDTQYF. The V call is TRBV4-3, the J call TRBJ2-3; no firm D call. Looked up from germline, CDR1 is LGHNA and CDR2 is YSLEER. This CDR3 spans 14 amino acids. Trimming took 2 bases from V and 6 from J, leaving 12 bases between them.

With regard to this clonotype: This may arise from a read error, as a much more abundant clone is one base away. The conserved phenylalanine or tryptophan normally closing the CDR3 is absent here, so this likely arose from a read error. The chain recombines TRBV6-6 with TRBJ2-3; 8 bases line up with TRBD2. V gave up 0 bases and J gave up 6 bases; unmatched junction bases: 14. This CDR3 has 18 amino acids. The germline V gene has CDR1 MNHNY and CDR2 SVGAGI (reference sequence). The CDR3 loop reads CASSYSIGSGRLTDTQYS. In DNA, the CDR3 is TGTGCCAGCAGTTACTCGATTGGGAGCGGGAGACTCACGGATACGCAGTATTCT.

This clonotype was counted at least ten times. V and J are TRBV11-3 and TRBJ2-1; D is undetermined. The CDR3 runs to 11 residues. Germline CDR1 SGHNT, CDR2 YENEEA. Trimming removed 5 bases at V and 5 bases at J, with 4 bases between. The CDR3 sequence is CASSLNNEQFF. CDR3 bases: TGTGCCAGCAGCCTGAACAATGAGCAGTTCTTC. Filled out from reference TRBV11-3 and TRBJ2-1, the complete variable domain reads EAGVVQSPRYKIIEKKQPVAFWCNPISGHNTLYWYLQNLGQGPELLIRYENEEAVDDSQLPKDRFSAERLKGVDSTLKIQPAELGDSAVYLCASSLNNEQFFGPGTRLTVL.

Note on this clonotype: A read error may account for a junction end that differs from germline. The V call is TRBV11-2, the J call TRBJ2-1; 9 bases are shared with TRBD2. The CDR3 has 16 amino acids. Germline V gives CDR1 SGHAT, CDR2 FQNNGV. The CDR3 reads CASSSPSGLADYEQFF. The CDR3 nucleotides read TGTGCCAGCAGTTCACCCTCGGGACTAGCAGACTATGAGCAATTCTTC.

The V gene is TRBV28, the J gene TRBJ2-1; a weak D match, TRBD2 (7 bases). Deletions cut 4 bases from V and 10 bases from J, with 14 bases between. The germline gives CDR1 MDHEN, CDR2 SYDVKM. The CDR3 length is 13 residues. The CDR3 is CASSSRGGAEQFF. For the CDR3, the DNA is TGTGCCAGCAGTTCTAGGGGGGGAGCCGAGCAGTTCTTC.

The CDR3 sequence: CSFGDSREQFF. The CDR3 region has the DNA TGCAGCTTCGGGGACTCTCGTGAGCAGTTCTTC. The chain links TRBV29-1 to TRBJ2-1; D possibly corresponds to TRBD2 (6 bases). Germline CDR1 and CDR2: SQVTM and ANQGSEA. This CDR3 has 11 residues. Trimming cost V 8 bases and J 9 bases, with 14 bases left between them.